Sequencing of this T cell receptor beta chain was carried out in a study of blood T cell repertoires in COVID-19. Looking at the study overall: Whether acute or convalescent, the COVID-19 samples came from the United States, Italy and Spain. T cells, B-cell-depleted T cells, or PBMCs supplied cDNA or gDNA.

Followed longitudinally, the Seattle patients had been enrolled during active infection. As originally analysed: Estimation of nucleated cell counts relied on the amplification of reference gene primers. Clones were read by immunoSEQ multiplex PCR, and TCRdb kept only the in-frame ones, dropping some. V and J calls and clone size are as listed in that table; D and trimming were resolved from the DNA. Of around 130,000 clones listed, around 90% are singletons. CDR3 length: 15 amino acids. J was trimmed by 4 bases and V by 4 bases; bases with no gene match: 9. CDR1 is LGHNA, CDR2 YNFKEQ, per germline. The chain couples TRBV4-2 to TRBJ2-5; 7 nucleotides align to TRBD1. The sample consisted of peripheral blood. The clonotype was recovered from a human donor with COVID-19, enrolled during active disease. The donor label of this sample is uncertain. For the CDR3, the DNA is TGTGCCAGCAGCCTATCGACAGGGTCTTTAGAGACCCAGTACTTC. Translated, it gives CASSLSTGSLETQYF.